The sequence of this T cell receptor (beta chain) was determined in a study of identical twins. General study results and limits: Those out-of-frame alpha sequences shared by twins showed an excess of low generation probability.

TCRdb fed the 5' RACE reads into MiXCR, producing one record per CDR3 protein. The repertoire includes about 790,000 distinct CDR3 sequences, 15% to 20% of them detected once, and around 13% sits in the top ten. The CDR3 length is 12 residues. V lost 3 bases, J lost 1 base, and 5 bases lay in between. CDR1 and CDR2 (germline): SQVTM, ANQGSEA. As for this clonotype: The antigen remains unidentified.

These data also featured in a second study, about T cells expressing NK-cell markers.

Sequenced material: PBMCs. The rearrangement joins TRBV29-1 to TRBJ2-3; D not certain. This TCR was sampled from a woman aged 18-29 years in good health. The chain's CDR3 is CSVEAGTDTQYF. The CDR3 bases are TGCAGCGTTGAGGCGGGCACAGATACGCAGTATTTT.